Each of the 32 T cell receptor beta chains below was sequenced from the same sample in a study of human T cells and chemical hapten exposure. As to time point: healthy volunteer bleed at 6 weeks. Researchers extracted total RNA from unfractionated whole blood. TCRdb analysed the RACE reads with MiXCR anew, one entry per CDR3 protein. The table lists approximately 59,000 distinct CDR3 sequences, around 6.3% of them singletons. Sequenced: whole blood. These receptors originate from a female donor in good health. Some clones in this sample may be carry-over from other donors' samples.

This clonotype has just a few counts. This sequence joins TRBV3-1 and TRBJ1-2; D remains unclear. The ends were cut back, 1 base at V and 5 bases at J, with 5 bases in the middle. There are 12 residues in the CDR3. Germline V gene lookup returns CDR1 LGHDT and CDR2 YNNKEL (reference sequence). The CDR3 DNA reads TGTGCCAGCAGCCAAGGGTTTTATGGCTACACCTTC. It yields the protein CASSQGFYGYTF.

This clonotype was counted many times. The V gene is TRBV12-3 or TRBV12-4, the J gene TRBJ2-6, with no clear D. The CDR3 is made up of 13 amino acids. Trimming took 9 bases from V and 4 from J, leaving 10 bases between them. CDR3 coding DNA: TGTGCCAGTCGGACCGGCGGGGCCAACGTCCTGACTTTC. It is translated as CASRTGGANVLTF.

This chain connects TRBV4-2 to TRBJ2-3, with TRBD2 as a possible D gene (6 bases). The CDR3 has 14 amino acids. V lost 4 bases, J lost 2 bases, and 10 bases lay in between. The germline CDR1 and CDR2 sequences are LGHNA and YNFKEQ. The CDR3: CASSLGTFTDTQYF. The CDR3 nucleotides read TGTGCCAGCAGCCTGGGGACTTTCACAGATACGCAGTATTTT.

This clonotype was picked up many times. The chain links TRBV14 to TRBJ1-4, with 9 bases aligning to TRBD1. The trim removed 5 bases at V and 7 bases at J, leaving 8 bases unmatched. This CDR3 region has 15 residues. The germline V gene encodes CDR1 SGHDN and CDR2 FVKESK. CDR3 DNA: TGTGCCAGCAGCTATTGGACAGGGGAGTCTGAAAAACTGTTTTTT. Translating gives CASSYWTGESEKLFF.

A few counts support this clonotype. The J gene is TRBJ2-1, the V gene TRBV30; TRBD2 agrees at 8 bases. V lost 4 bases and J lost 3; bases outside the gene matches: 8. Germline V gene sequence: CDR1 GTSNPN, CDR2 SVGIG (reference sequence). The CDR3 consists of 15 residues. Here the CDR3 reads CAWTERGRDYNEQFF. DNA for the CDR3: TGTGCCTGGACAGAGCGGGGGAGGGACTACAATGAGCAGTTCTTC.

This clonotype was seen repeatedly, ten times or more. J is TRBJ2-5 and V is TRBV28, with TRBD2 as a possible D gene (6 bases). The CDR3 consists of 14 residues. Germline V gene data show CDR1 as MDHEN and CDR2 as SYDVKM. V was cut by 3 bases and J by 6 bases, with 14 bases left in between. CDR3 in amino acids: CASSLSDGRQTQYF. CDR3 nucleotide sequence: TGTGCCAGCAGTTTGTCGGACGGGAGACAGACCCAGTACTTC.

This clonotype occurred many times. The V gene is TRBV12-3 or TRBV12-4, the J gene TRBJ2-3; D not certain. V was cut by 5 bases and J by 3 bases, with 9 bases left in between. The CDR3 runs to 13 residues. The CDR3 here is CASSNPRTDTQYF. In DNA, the CDR3 is TGTGCCAGCAGTAACCCTCGGACAGATACGCAGTATTTT.

This clonotype was found many times. The CDR3 reads CSARTESSYGYTF. The CDR3, as DNA: TGCAGTGCTAGGACAGAAAGCTCTTATGGCTACACCTTC. This chain uses TRBV20-1 with TRBJ1-2; perhaps TRBD1 as D (5 bases). This CDR3 is 13 amino acids long. Germline CDR1 and CDR2: DFQATT and SNEGSKA (reference sequence). Trimming cost V 3 bases and J 5 bases, with 13 bases left between them.

The table lists this clonotype with many counts. The rearrangement joins TRBV7-8 to TRBJ1-4; TRBD1 matches at 7 bases. This CDR3 is built from 16 residues. Germline loops: CDR1 SGHVS, CDR2 FQNEAQ. V shed 5 bases, J shed 10 bases, and the junction held 16 bases outside the gene matches. Here the CDR3 reads CASSQTWGTEVPKLFF. In DNA form, the CDR3 reads TGTGCCAGCAGCCAAACCTGGGGGACAGAGGTTCCAAAACTGTTTTTT.

This clonotype has ten or more counts. This chain joins TRBV11-3 and TRBJ1-5, with D uncertain. This CDR3 spans 12 amino acids. V lost 0 bases and J 5 bases, leaving 2 bases between the germline ends. The germline CDR1 and CDR2 sequences are SGHNT and YENEEA. The DNA of the CDR3 is TGTGCCAGCAGCTTAGAGGATCAGCCCCAGCATTTT. Its translation: CASSLEDQPQHF. Full variable domain (rest looked up from reference TRBV11-3 and TRBJ1-5): EAGVVQSPRYKIIEKKQPVAFWCNPISGHNTLYWYLQNLGQGPELLIRYENEEAVDDSQLPKDRFSAERLKGVDSTLKIQPAELGDSAVYLCASSLEDQPQHFGDGTRLSIL.

This clonotype was picked up a small number of times. The chain links TRBV12-3 or TRBV12-4 to TRBJ2-6; 9 bases map to TRBD1. The CDR3 has 17 residues. Losses at the gene ends were 1 base for V and 3 bases for J; bases not matched to a gene: 4. The CDR3 sequence: CASSLGTGVFGANVLTF. CDR3 DNA sequence: TGTGCCAGCAGTTTAGGGACAGGGGTATTTGGGGCCAACGTCCTGACTTTC.

In this sample, this clonotype turned up many times. This rearrangement joins TRBV28 to TRBJ2-6; 7 nucleotides match TRBD1. CDR1 MDHEN and CDR2 SYDVKM come from the germline V gene. The CDR3 sequence is 16 residues long. The junction had 9 bases not matched to a gene; V was cut back by 10 bases and J by 0 bases. Written as DNA, the CDR3 is TGTGCCATAACGGGACAGACCCTCTCTGGGGCCAACGTCCTGACTTTC. It specifies CAITGQTLSGANVLTF. Combining the CDR3 with reference TRBV28 and TRBJ2-6 gives the whole variable domain DVKVTQSSRYLVKRTGEKVFLECVQDMDHENMFWYRQDPGLGLRLIYFSYDVKMKEKGDIPEGYSVSREKKERFSLILESASTNQTSMYLCAITGQTLSGANVLTFGAGSRLTVL.

V gene TRBV7-2 combines with J gene TRBJ2-5, with 10 bases lining up with TRBD2. V lost 3 bases to trimming and J lost 4 bases; unmatched junction nucleotides: 5. There are 15 residues in the CDR3. Germline V gene sequence: CDR1 SGHTA, CDR2 FQGNSA. CDR3 sequence reads: CASSFSSGSLETQYF. In DNA form, the CDR3 reads TGTGCCAGCAGCTTTTCTAGCGGGAGTTTAGAGACCCAGTACTTC. The whole variable domain, filled in from reference TRBV7-2 and TRBJ2-5, reads GAGVSQSPSNKVTEKGKDVELRCDPISGHTALYWYRQSLGQGLEFLIYFQGNSAPDKSGLPSDRFSAERTGGSVSTLTIQRTQQEDSAVYLCASSFSSGSLETQYFGPGTRLLVL.

This chain joins TRBV7-9 and TRBJ1-2; 8 bases map to TRBD1. The junction had 9 bases not matched to a gene; V was cut back by 4 bases and J by 5 bases. The CDR3 contains 15 residues. CDR1 is SEHNR and CDR2 is FQNEAQ in the germline V gene (reference sequence). Here the CDR3 reads CASSSGQGSRYGYTF. For the CDR3, the DNA is TGTGCCAGCAGCTCCGGACAGGGCTCCCGGTATGGCTACACCTTC. Complete variable domain (other parts from reference TRBV7-9 and TRBJ1-2): DTGVSQNPRHKITKRGQNVTFRCDPISEHNRLYWYRQTLGQGPEFLTYFQNEAQLEKSRLLSDRFSAERPKGSFSTLEIQRTEQGDSAMYLCASSSGQGSRYGYTFGSGTRLTVV.

V usage is TRBV11-2 and J usage is TRBJ2-1; possibly TRBD1 or TRBD2 for D (5 bases each). This CDR3 spans 11 amino acids. The germline CDR1 and CDR2 sequences are SGHAT and FQNNGV. V was shortened by 3 bases and J by 10 bases, with 7 bases between the two germline ends. The CDR3 protein is CASSLGEEQFF. CDR3 in DNA: TGTGCCAGCAGCTTGGGGGAGGAGCAGTTCTTC.

The chain joins TRBV6-2 or TRBV6-3 to TRBJ2-7; TRBD2 matches 11 bases. The trim removed 6 bases at V and 2 bases at J, leaving 9 bases unmatched. Germline CDR1 MNHEY, CDR2 SVGEGT. The CDR3 spans 16 residues. CDR3 DNA sequence: TGTGCCAGCAGAACACTGTTAGCGGGAGGGACCTACGAGCAGTACTTC. It translates to CASRTLLAGGTYEQYF.

The chain links TRBV20-1 to TRBJ2-3, with 8 bases that match TRBD2. Germline loops: CDR1 DFQATT, CDR2 SNEGSKA (reference sequence). The CDR3 consists of 16 residues. Germline trimming cut 1 base from V and 4 bases from J; bases unmatched to any gene: 10. CDR3 sequence reads: CSARVSTSEIADTQYF. Here the CDR3 DNA reads TGCAGTGCTAGAGTCTCGACTAGCGAGATAGCAGATACGCAGTATTTT.

This clonotype occurred many times. V gene TRBV6-1 combines with J gene TRBJ2-3, with 11 bases aligning to TRBD2. The CDR3 loop spans 15 amino acids. Germline V gives CDR1 MNHNS, CDR2 SASEGT. Trimming at V came to 7 bases and at J to 4 bases, leaving 7 bases not matched to a gene. The CDR3 region has the DNA TGTGCCAGCAACATAGCGGGAGGGAGCCCAGATACGCAGTATTTT. It encodes CASNIAGGSPDTQYF.

Ten or more counts support this clonotype. V usage is TRBV3-1 and J usage is TRBJ2-1, with 8 bases fitting TRBD1. CDR1 is LGHDT and CDR2 is YNNKEL in the germline V gene (reference sequence). V lost 0 bases to trimming and J lost 4 bases; unmatched junction nucleotides: 8. The CDR3 runs to 17 residues. CDR3: CASSQDPDRGPYNEQFF. DNA for the CDR3: TGTGCCAGCAGCCAAGACCCTGACAGGGGCCCTTACAATGAGCAGTTCTTC.

The genes are TRBV6-6 and TRBJ1-1; D is ambiguous. CDR3 length: 15 residues. Per germline, CDR1 MNHNY and CDR2 SVGAGI (reference sequence). The V and J ends lost 2 bases and 0 bases respectively, with 10 bases between them. Written as DNA, the CDR3 is TGTGCCAGCAGTTACGGTGGCAGGATGAACACTGAAGCTTTCTTT. Translated, it gives CASSYGGRMNTEAFF.

The sample holds one count of this clonotype. This may arise from a read error, as a much more abundant clone is one base away. This rearrangement joins TRBV9 to TRBJ2-5, with D possibly called TRBD1 or TRBD2 (5 bases each). The CDR3 covers 15 residues. The V gene lost 0 bases and the J gene lost 9 bases, with 18 bases spanning the gap. Germline lookup yields CDR1 SGDLS and CDR2 YYNGEE. The chain's CDR3 is CASSVDGTDLGAQYF. The CDR3 region has the DNA TGTGCCAGCAGCGTAGACGGGACGGATTTAGGGGCCCAGTACTTC.

This clonotype was seen only a few times. The chain recombines TRBV29-1 with TRBJ2-7, with 9 bases fitting TRBD2. The CDR3 consists of 16 residues. The germline V gene has CDR1 SQVTM and CDR2 ANQGSEA. The J segment lost 7 bases and the V segment lost 6 bases, leaving 19 bases of the junction unmatched. The CDR3 sequence: CSVLDSPGLAPREQYF. The DNA for the CDR3 is TGCAGCGTGCTAGACTCCCCGGGACTAGCTCCGAGGGAGCAGTACTTC.

This clonotype was counted ten times or more. The V and J genes are TRBV6-5 and TRBJ2-5; 7 positions agree with TRBD2. The CDR3 has 15 amino acids. The junction had 12 bases not matched to a gene; V was cut back by 4 bases and J by 7 bases. Germline-derived CDR1 and CDR2 are MNHEY and SVGAGI. The CDR3 DNA follows: TGTGCCAGCAGTTCTCGAGCGGGAAGTTCCGTGACCCAGTACTTC. This codes for CASSSRAGSSVTQYF.

This clonotype came up many times. The chain joins TRBV2 to TRBJ2-1; D not certain. This CDR3 spans 14 amino acids. V gave up 4 bases and J gave up 5 bases, with 12 bases separating them. CDR1 is SNHLY, CDR2 FYNNEI, per germline. CDR3 in DNA: TGTGCCAGCAGTGTTAATTCCAGGAACAATGAGCAGTTCTTC. Protein: CASSVNSRNNEQFF.

This clonotype appeared many times. This chain joins TRBV6-6 and TRBJ2-1; 8 nucleotides align to TRBD1. This CDR3 has 14 amino acids. Germline CDR1 and CDR2: MNHNY and SVGAGI (reference sequence). V trimming: 7 bases; J trimming: 3 bases; junction bases outside the gene matches: 5. The CDR3 region is CASMGGQGYNEQFF. The CDR3 DNA sequence: TGTGCCAGCATGGGCGGACAGGGCTACAATGAGCAGTTCTTC.

This clonotype appeared a few times. V and J are TRBV12-3 or TRBV12-4 and TRBJ2-3; TRBD2 is a possible D gene (5 bases). There are 13 residues in the CDR3. V was clipped by 0 bases and J by 5 bases, with 6 bases between them. The CDR3 loop is CASSLAGEDTQYF. CDR3 bases: TGTGCCAGCAGTTTAGCGGGAGAAGATACGCAGTATTTT.

This clonotype was counted only a few times. The chain joins TRBV29-1 to TRBJ1-1, with D perhaps TRBD1 (5 bases). From germline, CDR1 is SQVTM and CDR2 ANQGSEA. This CDR3 region has 12 residues. Trimming pared 2 bases from V and 7 bases from J, leaving 11 bases between. The CDR3 reads CSVERGGSEAFF. Written as DNA, the CDR3 is TGCAGCGTTGAACGGGGCGGCAGTGAAGCTTTCTTT.

This clonotype was found many times. This sequence joins TRBV28 and TRBJ1-6; D not certain. V lost 3 bases, J lost 9 bases, and 3 bases lay in between. The CDR3 is 11 residues long. From germline, CDR1 is MDHEN and CDR2 SYDVKM. The CDR3 nucleotides read TGTGCCAGCAGTTTTGGTTCACCCCTCCACTTT. Its translation is CASSFGSPLHF.

The table lists this clonotype with many counts. The chain is built from TRBV6-2 or TRBV6-3 and TRBJ2-3; 7 bases agree with TRBD1. The CDR3 loop spans 17 amino acids. J gave up 2 bases and V 4 bases, and 12 bases lay outside the gene matches. The germline CDR1 and CDR2 sequences are MNHEY and SVGEGT. The CDR3 bases are TGTGCCAGCAGTTGGAGACCCGACAGGGCCGACACAGATACGCAGTATTTT. It encodes CASSWRPDRADTDTQYF.

The table lists this clonotype with many counts. The V call is TRBV28, the J call TRBJ2-3; D may be TRBD1 or TRBD2 (6 bases each). This CDR3 is 15 amino acids long. V lost 3 bases to trimming and J lost 5 bases, with 15 bases between them. The V gene's germline CDR1 is MDHEN and CDR2 SYDVKM. CDR3 sequence (DNA): TGTGCCAGCAGTTTGGGGGGCGCAGAACGAGATACGCAGTATTTT. Its protein product is CASSLGGAERDTQYF.

This clonotype was counted at least ten times. The chain is built from TRBV28 and TRBJ2-3; D possibly corresponds to TRBD1 (5 bases). V lost 4 bases and J lost 3, with 14 bases in between. This CDR3 spans 15 amino acids. Per germline, CDR1 MDHEN and CDR2 SYDVKM. CDR3 residues: CASSSRGPLTDTQYF. The CDR3 DNA follows: TGTGCCAGCAGTTCAAGGGGCCCCTTGACAGATACGCAGTATTTT.

This clonotype occurred a few times. The chain carries TRBV15 and TRBJ2-7, with 8 bases matching TRBD2. CDR3 length: 15 residues. V dropped 5 bases and J dropped 0; count of bases not matched to a gene: 6. CDR1 and CDR2 (germline): LNHNV, YYDKDF (reference sequence). The CDR3 region is CATSALAGSSYEQYF. DNA of the CDR3: TGTGCCACCAGCGCCCTAGCGGGTAGCTCCTACGAGCAGTACTTC.